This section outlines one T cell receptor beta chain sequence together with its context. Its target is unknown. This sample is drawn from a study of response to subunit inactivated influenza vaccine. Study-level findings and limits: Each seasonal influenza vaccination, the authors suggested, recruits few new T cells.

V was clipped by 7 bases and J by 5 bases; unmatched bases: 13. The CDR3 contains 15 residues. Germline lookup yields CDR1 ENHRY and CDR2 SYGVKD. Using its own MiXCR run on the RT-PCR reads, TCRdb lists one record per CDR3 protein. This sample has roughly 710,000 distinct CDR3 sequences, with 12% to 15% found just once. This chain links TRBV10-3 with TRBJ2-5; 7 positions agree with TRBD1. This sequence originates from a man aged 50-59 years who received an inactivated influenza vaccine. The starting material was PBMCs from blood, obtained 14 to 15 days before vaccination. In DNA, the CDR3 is TGTGCCATCAATCCTACAGGGGTGATCGGGGAGACCCAGTACTTC. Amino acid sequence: CAINPTGVIGETQYF.